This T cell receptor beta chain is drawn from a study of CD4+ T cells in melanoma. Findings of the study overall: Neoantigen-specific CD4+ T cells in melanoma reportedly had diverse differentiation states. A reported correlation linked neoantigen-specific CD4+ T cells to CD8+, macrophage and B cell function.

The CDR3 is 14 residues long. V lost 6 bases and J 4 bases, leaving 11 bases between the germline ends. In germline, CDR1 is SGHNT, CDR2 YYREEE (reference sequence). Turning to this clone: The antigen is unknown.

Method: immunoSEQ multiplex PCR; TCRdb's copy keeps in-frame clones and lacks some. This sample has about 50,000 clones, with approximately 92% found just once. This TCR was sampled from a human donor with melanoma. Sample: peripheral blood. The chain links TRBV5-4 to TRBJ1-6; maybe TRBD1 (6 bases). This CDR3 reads CASMLQGYNSPLHF. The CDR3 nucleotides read TGTGCCAGCATGCTACAGGGTTATAATTCACCCCTCCACTTT.